The source of this TCR beta chain is a study of T cell responses to AZD1222 COVID-19 vaccine. This clone appeared a few times. Its target is unknown. Study-wide results and limits: Spike-specific TCR breadth and depth rose after two AZD1222 doses. Mostly white British, mostly female donors; authors suggested clonal diversity may be underestimated.

V lost 7 bases and J 7 bases, leaving 18 bases between the germline ends. This CDR3 region has 15 residues. Germline assignment: CDR1 SGDLS and CDR2 YYNGEE. TCRdb keeps only in-frame clones here, not all; method: immunoSEQ multiplex PCR. In the table there are roughly 100,000 clones, roughly 86% of which are singletons. This clonotype was sampled from an adult who received the MenACWY meningococcal vaccine as a control. This chain uses TRBV9 with TRBJ1-6; tentatively, D is TRBD1 (6 bases). This specimen consisted of peripheral blood, obtained 28 days after the second dose of the MenACWY control vaccine. CDR3 residues: CASGNYRDPNSPLHF. CDR3 DNA sequence: TGTGCCAGCGGCAACTACAGGGACCCCAATTCACCCCTCCACTTT.